Listed below are T cell receptor beta chains from one sample, sequenced in a study of T-cell memory formation after mild COVID-19. TCRdb reanalysed the 5' RACE reads using MiXCR and keeps one entry per CDR3 protein. The table has about 110,000 distinct CDR3 sequences, over 15% seen once. Specimen: PBMCs or a T cell subset sorted from them (not recorded which). These receptors were taken from a man aged 18 to 35 who had mild COVID-19 (a few samples of this study predate the infection). Cell type and time point are not known. Each CDR3 is given without its conserved first and last residue. Fields, in order: J gene, V gene, CDR3 protein.

j_gene: TRBJ2-1
v_gene: TRBV5-6
CDR3aa: ASSLAWTEEQF

j_gene: TRBJ2-2
v_gene: TRBV5-1
CDR3aa: ASLPGGGPVPGELF

j_gene: TRBJ1-2
v_gene: TRBV4-3
CDR3aa: ASSQEEGSGGYT

j_gene: TRBJ1-2
v_gene: TRBV7-8
CDR3aa: ASSADRDSYGYT

j_gene: TRBJ2-1
v_gene: TRBV20-1
CDR3aa: SAREGGGVQNNEQF

j_gene: TRBJ2-3
v_gene: TRBV15
CDR3aa: ATSGIQGDTQY

j_gene: TRBJ2-5
v_gene: TRBV19
CDR3aa: ASSKARGIGETQY

j_gene: TRBJ2-6
v_gene: TRBV6-2/TRBV6-3
CDR3aa: ASSRGSGANVLT

j_gene: TRBJ2-5
v_gene: TRBV10-3
CDR3aa: AISEREETQY

j_gene: TRBJ2-7
v_gene: TRBV4-2
CDR3aa: ASSHRGRDRSYEQY

j_gene: TRBJ1-5
v_gene: TRBV12-3/TRBV12-4
CDR3aa: ATTASGARQPQH

j_gene: TRBJ2-2
v_gene: TRBV5-6
CDR3aa: ASSLWIQAYTGELF

j_gene: TRBJ1-5
v_gene: TRBV5-1
CDR3aa: ASSKGPGILQPQH

j_gene: TRBJ2-7
v_gene: TRBV30
CDR3aa: AWSPGGPTLSYEQY

j_gene: TRBJ2-5
v_gene: TRBV5-4
CDR3aa: ASRATSGGVETQY

j_gene: TRBJ2-3
v_gene: TRBV28
CDR3aa: ASSLRFRAQY

j_gene: TRBJ2-7
v_gene: TRBV7-2
CDR3aa: ASSRGQGEQY

j_gene: TRBJ1-4
v_gene: TRBV10-2
CDR3aa: ASSDSRAEKLF

j_gene: TRBJ2-6
v_gene: TRBV19
CDR3aa: ASTTGKTSGANVLT

j_gene: TRBJ2-3
v_gene: TRBV2
CDR3aa: ASSSQGRSDTQY

j_gene: TRBJ1-6
v_gene: TRBV7-2
CDR3aa: ASNVAADNSPLH

j_gene: TRBJ2-3
v_gene: TRBV7-3
CDR3aa: ASSSGPGLAGDTRGTQY

j_gene: TRBJ1-6
v_gene: TRBV7-2
CDR3aa: ASSLDSPLH

j_gene: TRBJ2-5
v_gene: TRBV6-5
CDR3aa: ASSGSGTQFSQY

j_gene: TRBJ2-3
v_gene: TRBV28
CDR3aa: ASTSFTDTQY

j_gene: TRBJ2-5
v_gene: TRBV5-1
CDR3aa: ASSLGQGDETQY

j_gene: TRBJ2-5
v_gene: TRBV4-2
CDR3aa: ASSREPRTSGGQETQY

j_gene: TRBJ2-5
v_gene: TRBV5-4
CDR3aa: ASSDNPGQGKETQY

j_gene: TRBJ2-7
v_gene: TRBV6-5
CDR3aa: ASSYSTGARYEQY

j_gene: TRBJ2-2
v_gene: TRBV20-1
CDR3aa: SAPREVPGELF

j_gene: TRBJ2-5
v_gene: TRBV7-3
CDR3aa: ASSLNGGQETQY

j_gene: TRBJ1-3
v_gene: TRBV4-1
CDR3aa: ASRGYSGNTIY

j_gene: TRBJ2-3
v_gene: TRBV12-3/TRBV12-4
CDR3aa: ASSPRDSTYTDTQY

j_gene: TRBJ2-2
v_gene: TRBV4-3
CDR3aa: ASSQEAAAQINTGELF

j_gene: TRBJ2-5
v_gene: TRBV5-1
CDR3aa: ASRTDQETQY

j_gene: TRBJ1-4
v_gene: TRBV29-1
CDR3aa: SVDNGNPNEKLF

j_gene: TRBJ2-1
v_gene: TRBV4-3
CDR3aa: ASSQNGHGYNEQF

j_gene: TRBJ1-1
v_gene: TRBV4-2
CDR3aa: ASSHPGTATEAF

j_gene: TRBJ2-5
v_gene: TRBV7-2
CDR3aa: ASSVTMAETQY

j_gene: TRBJ2-1
v_gene: TRBV6-6
CDR3aa: ASSYSGGPSNEQF